Below, 8 T cell receptor beta chains from the same sample are listed, as sequenced in a study of shared clonotypes between healthy human individuals. Repertoires were generated with immunoSEQ multiplex PCR, while TCRdb's copy carries only in-frame clones and drops some. The table includes about 1,900,000 clones, about 95% detected once. CD45RO-negative, CCR7-selected cells formed the naive CD8 fraction, which excluded terminally differentiated effector memory CD45RA+ cells. Source material: naive CD8+ T cells sorted from blood. The receptors come from a man between 18 and 29 years old in good health.

As for this clone: The sample holds other DNA sequences that translate to the same CDR3. This rearrangement joins TRBV9 to TRBJ1-1, with a weak D call TRBD1 (5 bases). Looked up from germline, CDR1 is SGDLS and CDR2 is YYNGEE. There are 14 residues in the CDR3. Trimming took off 0 bases at V and 1 base at J, with 7 bases between the two ends. The CDR3 sequence is CASSVEGTNTEAFF. The CDR3 coding sequence is TGTGCCAGCAGCGTAGAGGGGACGAACACTGAAGCTTTCTTT.

In its sample, this clone was seen once. CDR3 coding DNA: TGTGCCAGCAGCTTCACGAGGGGCGAGCAGTACTTC. This translates into CASSFTRGEQYF. The chain has TRBV7-9 and TRBJ2-7; the D gene could be TRBD1 or TRBD2 (5 bases each). Trimming took off 3 bases at V and 6 bases at J, with 9 bases between the two ends. Germline V gene data show CDR1 as SEHNR and CDR2 as FQNEAQ (reference sequence). The CDR3 has 12 residues.

The chain joins TRBV4-2 to TRBJ1-1; 7 bases fit TRBD1. Looked up from germline, CDR1 is LGHNA and CDR2 is YNFKEQ. With V trimmed by 8 bases and J by 0 bases, 3 bases remained unmatched. The CDR3 contains 13 residues. CDR3 bases: TGTGCCAGCGGGACAGTAATGAACACTGAAGCTTTCTTT. It specifies CASGTVMNTEAFF.

This chain links TRBV12-5 with TRBJ2-7, with TRBD2 matching 9 bases. This CDR3 has 18 amino acids. Germline loops: CDR1 LGHNT, CDR2 FRNRAP. The V segment lost 0 bases and the J segment 2 bases; nucleotides outside the gene matches: 11. The CDR3 DNA sequence: TGTGCTAGTGGTTTGGTATTAACGATGGTAGCGGGAGCCTACGAGCAGTACTTC. This translates into CASGLVLTMVAGAYEQYF.

This chain joins TRBV13 and TRBJ1-4, with D unresolved. The CDR3 has 12 amino acids. The V end was cut by 6 bases, the J end by 6 bases, with 8 bases between. The germline V gene encodes CDR1 PRHDT and CDR2 FYEKMQ (reference sequence). CDR3 nucleotides: TGTGCCAGCAGAAATTCGGATGAAAAACTGTTTTTT. It codes for CASRNSDEKLFF.

The V call is TRBV6-5, the J call TRBJ2-3; TRBD2 agrees at 7 bases. Trimming took 0 bases from V and 3 from J; bases not matched to a gene: 3. This CDR3 has 15 amino acids. Looked up from germline, CDR1 is MNHEY and CDR2 is SVGAGI. The CDR3 region is CASSYSKAGTDTQYF. CDR3 nucleotide sequence: TGTGCCAGCAGTTACTCGAAAGCGGGGACAGATACGCAGTATTTT.

This clone was detected once. V usage is TRBV28 and J usage is TRBJ1-5; D is ambiguous. Between the trimmed V and J ends, which lost 4 bases and 6 bases, there was a span of 10 bases. This CDR3 comprises 13 residues. Germline V gene data show CDR1 as MDHEN and CDR2 as SYDVKM. DNA of the CDR3: TGTGCCAGCAGTTCCCTGGGAGCTCAGCCCCAGCATTTT. It codes for CASSSLGAQPQHF.

This clone was counted once. The chain combines TRBV6-5 with TRBJ2-1; weak D call: TRBD1 (5 bases). The CDR3 length is 14 residues. Germline V CDR1 and CDR2: MNHEY, SVGAGI. Trimming shortened V by 2 bases and J by 4 bases, and 9 bases separated the two germline ends. The CDR3 DNA reads TGTGCCAGCAGTTACGGGGCATCGTACAATGAGCAGTTCTTC. This gives the protein CASSYGASYNEQFF.